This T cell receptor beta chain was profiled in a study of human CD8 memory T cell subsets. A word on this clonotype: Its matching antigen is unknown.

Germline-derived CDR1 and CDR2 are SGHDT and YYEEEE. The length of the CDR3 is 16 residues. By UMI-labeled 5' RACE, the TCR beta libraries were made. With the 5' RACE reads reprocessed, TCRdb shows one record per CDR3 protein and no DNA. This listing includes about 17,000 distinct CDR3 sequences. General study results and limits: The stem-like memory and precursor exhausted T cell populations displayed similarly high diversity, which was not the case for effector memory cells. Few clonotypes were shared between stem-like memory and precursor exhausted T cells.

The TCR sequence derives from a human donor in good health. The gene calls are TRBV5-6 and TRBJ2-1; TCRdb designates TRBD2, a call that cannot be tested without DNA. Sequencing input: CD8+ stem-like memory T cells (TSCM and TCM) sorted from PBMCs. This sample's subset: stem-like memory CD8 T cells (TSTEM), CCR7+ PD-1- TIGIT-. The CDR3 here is CASSAGTSGGYNEQFF.